The entry that follows covers one TCR beta chain sequence. The method was immunoSEQ multiplex PCR; TCRdb's version includes in-frame clones alone and lacks a portion of them. The sample records fewer than 70,000 clones, about four fifths being singletons. Germline assignment: CDR1 ENHRY and CDR2 SYGVKD. The germline V and J ends were trimmed by 7 bases and 3 bases, with 23 bases remaining between them. This CDR3 contains 17 residues. This record belongs to a study of blood T cell repertoires in COVID-19. The origin of this receptor is a human donor in a cohort sampled during active COVID-19. Material: peripheral blood. The V gene is TRBV10-3, the J gene TRBJ2-3; D might be TRBD2 (6 bases). CDR3 sequence (DNA): TGTGCCATCATCAGTTGGTGGCGGGGCTCCTTGACAGATACGCAGTATTTT. It specifies CAIISWWRGSLTDTQYF.